One sample yielded the 2 T cell receptor beta chains listed below, sequenced in a study of T cell changes during pregnancy in multiple sclerosis. This table comes from immunoSEQ multiplex PCR, and its TCRdb copy is limited to in-frame clones, with some not included. The sample shows about 75,000 clones, approximately 95% of them seen only once. The material was CD4+ T cells from peripheral blood mononuclear cells, obtained after pregnancy. These TCRs come from a female donor with multiple sclerosis, enrolled in a pregnancy study.

V usage is TRBV28 and J usage is TRBJ2-1; no definite D call. V was cut by 2 bases and J by 7 bases, with 9 bases left in between. Germline-derived CDR1 and CDR2 are MDHEN and SYDVKM. The CDR3 is made up of 13 amino acids. CDR3 sequence reads: CASSLPQANEQFF. Here the CDR3 DNA reads TGTGCCAGCAGTTTACCCCAGGCAAATGAGCAGTTCTTC.

This chain links TRBV5-4 with TRBJ2-5, with TRBD2 matching 12 bases. V lost 4 bases, J lost 6 bases, and 4 bases stayed unmatched. Germline CDR1 is SGHNT and CDR2 is YYREEE (reference sequence). This CDR3 comprises 14 residues. The CDR3 sequence is CASSLLAGGKTQYF. DNA for the CDR3: TGTGCCAGCAGCCTACTAGCGGGAGGCAAGACCCAGTACTTC.